Each of the 25 T cell receptor beta chains below was sequenced from the same sample in a study of graft-versus-host responses after intestinal transplantation. No antigens are known for them. Sequenced by immunoSEQ multiplex PCR; TCRdb stores in-frame clones only, minus some. The sample lists some 38,000 clones, over 90% occurring once. Here the sequenced sample was unstimulated CD8+ T cells sorted from spleen or lymph node cells, taken before transplant. Source of these receptors: a human donor who was the organ donor for an intestinal transplant.

This sequence joins TRBV7-3 and TRBJ2-1; 13 bases map to TRBD2. Unmatched junction bases numbered 4, after V lost 5 bases and J lost 0 bases. CDR1 SGHTA and CDR2 FQGTGA come from the germline V gene. This CDR3 region has 17 residues. The DNA for the CDR3 is TGTGCCAGCAGCCCCTGGACTAGCGGGAGCTCCTACAATGAGCAGTTCTTC. Protein sequence: CASSPWTSGSSYNEQFF.

The chain couples TRBV5-6 to TRBJ2-1, with 11 bases lining up with TRBD2. The V segment lost 0 bases and the J segment 6 bases; nucleotides outside the gene matches: 8. Germline values: CDR1 SGHDT, CDR2 YYEEEE. The CDR3 contains 17 residues. CDR3 sequence: CASSLALAGGSTNEQFF. The CDR3 region has the DNA TGTGCCAGCAGCTTGGCATTAGCGGGAGGGTCCACCAATGAGCAGTTCTTC.

The chain recombines TRBV4-1 with TRBJ2-5; 8 nucleotides align to TRBD2. Germline values: CDR1 MGHRA, CDR2 YSYEKL. V was clipped by 0 bases and J by 1 base; unmatched bases: 7. The CDR3 length is 17 residues. CDR3 protein: CASSQDPPGGPQETQYF. The DNA of the CDR3 is TGCGCCAGCAGCCAAGATCCCCCGGGAGGGCCCCAAGAGACCCAGTACTTC.

The chain is built from TRBV5-8 and TRBJ2-2; 10 bases align to TRBD2. From germline, CDR1 is SGHTS and CDR2 YDEGEE. The CDR3 consists of 18 residues. Germline trimming cut 1 base from V and 7 bases from J; bases unmatched to any gene: 13. This chain's CDR3 is CASSLLSGRPHSRGELFF. CDR3 nucleotide sequence: TGTGCCAGCAGCTTGCTTAGCGGGAGGCCCCATTCTCGCGGGGAGCTGTTTTTT.

The V gene is TRBV5-7, the J gene TRBJ2-7; no definite D call. TRBV5-7 is filed as an ORF, its function uncertain. The ends were cut back, 5 bases at V and 2 bases at J, with 14 bases in the middle. This CDR3 is 14 amino acids long. DNA of the CDR3: TGTGCCAGCAGGCCTGGAGACAAGACCTACGAGCAGTACTTC. This sequence encodes CASRPGDKTYEQYF.

V usage is TRBV6-6 and J usage is TRBJ2-7; D is uncertain. V was shortened by 6 bases and J by 4 bases, with 7 bases between the two germline ends. The CDR3 is made up of 11 amino acids. CDR1 and CDR2 (germline): MNHNY, SVGAGI (reference sequence). The CDR3 reads CASSDGYEQYF. In nucleotides, the CDR3 is TGTGCCAGCAGCGATGGGTACGAGCAGTACTTC.

This clone was observed once. The V and J genes are TRBV5-1 and TRBJ2-7; D is possibly TRBD1 or TRBD2 (5 bases each). The V gene lost 1 base and the J gene lost 2 bases, with 19 bases spanning the gap. CDR3 size: 17 residues. CDR1 is SGHRS, CDR2 YFSETQ, per germline. The CDR3 DNA reads as TGCGCCAGCAGCTTGATGACCGGGGACCCGGACACCTACGAGCAGTACTTC. Translated: CASSLMTGDPDTYEQYF. Drawing the rest from reference TRBV5-1 and TRBJ2-7, the complete variable domain is KAGVTQTPRYLIKTRGQQVTLSCSPISGHRSVSWYQQTPGQGLQFLFEYFSETQRNKGNFPGRFSGRQFSNSRSEMNVSTLELGDSALYLCASSLMTGDPDTYEQYFGPGTRLTVT.

The V gene is TRBV7-9, the J gene TRBJ2-3; TRBD2 matches at 9 bases. This CDR3 has 15 residues. V lost 3 bases to trimming and J lost 3 bases; unmatched junction nucleotides: 4. Germline values: CDR1 SEHNR, CDR2 FQNEAQ (reference sequence). The CDR3: CASSFFSGRTDTQYF. The CDR3 DNA is TGTGCCAGCAGCTTTTTCAGCGGGAGGACAGATACGCAGTATTTT.

The chain has TRBV4-3 and TRBJ2-7; D may be TRBD2 (6 bases). There are 16 residues in the CDR3. V lost 0 bases to trimming and J lost 1 base, with 13 bases between them. CDR1 is LGHNA and CDR2 is YSLEER in the germline V gene. DNA of the CDR3: TGCGCCAGCAGCCAAGAAATCAGGGACTTTTCCTACGAGCAGTACTTC. As protein: CASSQEIRDFSYEQYF.

The chain employs TRBV7-6 and TRBJ2-4; 8 bases are shared with TRBD1. V lost 0 bases, J lost 1 base, and 8 bases stayed unmatched. The CDR3 is made up of 18 amino acids. In germline, CDR1 is SGHVS, CDR2 FNYEAQ. The CDR3 reads CASSLAQCNRGAKNIQYF. The CDR3 region has the DNA TGTGCCAGCAGCTTAGCGCAGTGTAACAGGGGGGCCAAAAACATTCAGTACTTC. The full variable domain, its missing parts supplied by reference TRBV7-6 and TRBJ2-4, is GAGVSQSPRYKVTKRGQDVALRCDPISGHVSLYWYRQALGQGPEFLTYFNYEAQQDKSGLPNDRFSAERPEGSISTLTIQRTEQRDSAMYRCASSLAQCNRGAKNIQYFGAGTRLSVL.

This clone occurred once. The chain joins TRBV29-1 to TRBJ1-2; TRBD1 matches at 8 bases. Losses at the gene ends were 7 bases for V and 5 bases for J; bases not matched to a gene: 12. CDR1 is SQVTM, CDR2 ANQGSEA, per germline. The CDR3 loop spans 14 amino acids. CDR3 nucleotides: TGCAGCGCCCACGGACAGGGAGGAGGGTATGGCTACACCTTC. This encodes CSAHGQGGGYGYTF.

CDR3 nucleotides: TGTGCCAGCAGGGGGGACAGGGGGCAAGAGACCCAGTACTTC. Translated, it gives CASRGDRGQETQYF. The rearrangement uses TRBV5-4 and TRBJ2-5; the match to TRBD1 covers 11 bases. Germline V gene data show CDR1 as SGHNT and CDR2 as YYREEE (reference sequence). With 5 bases clipped from V and 2 bases from J, the junction kept 2 bases outside the gene matches. This CDR3 has 14 residues.

V gene TRBV9 combines with J gene TRBJ2-1; D is unresolved. Trimming pared 4 bases from V and 5 bases from J, leaving 19 bases between. The CDR3 sequence is 16 residues long. Germline CDR1 is SGDLS and CDR2 is YYNGEE. CDR3 sequence reads: CASSPHSALKDNEQFF. The CDR3 DNA reads as TGTGCCAGCAGCCCTCACTCCGCCTTAAAGGACAATGAGCAGTTCTTC.

The V call is TRBV28, the J call TRBJ2-7; D unclear. CDR3 length: 14 amino acids. V was clipped by 5 bases and J by 0 bases, with 11 bases between them. Germline V gene lookup returns CDR1 MDHEN and CDR2 SYDVKM. As DNA, the CDR3 is TGTGCCAGCAGTCTCTTATACACCTCCTACGAGCAGTACTTC. It codes for CASSLLYTSYEQYF.

This chain connects TRBV2 to TRBJ2-5; D gene unclear. The end of the DNA fits TRBJ2-7 better, so the J call may be wrong. CDR1 and CDR2 from the germline V gene are SNHLY and FYNNEI. CDR3 length: 14 residues. The CDR3 sequence is CASSEGTEYYEQYF. Here the CDR3 DNA reads TGTGCCAGCAGTGAAGGTACAGAATACTACGAGCAGTACTTC.

This clone was recorded once. This chain uses TRBV5-1 with TRBJ2-1, with D tentatively TRBD2 (5 bases). In germline, CDR1 is SGHRS, CDR2 YFSETQ. The germline V and J ends were trimmed by 4 bases and 0 bases, with 14 bases remaining between them. The CDR3 consists of 16 residues. The CDR3 DNA is TGCGCCAGCAGCCCCTACCGGGGTAGCTCCTACAATGAGCAGTTCTTC. Protein: CASSPYRGSSYNEQFF.

This chain connects TRBV4-3 to TRBJ2-1; tentative D call: TRBD1 (6 bases). Germline-derived CDR1 and CDR2 are LGHNA and YSLEER. Between the trimmed V and J ends, which lost 0 bases and 0 bases, there was a span of 9 bases. The CDR3 loop spans 16 amino acids. CDR3 sequence (DNA): TGCGCCAGCAGCCAAGATGAGGACAGCTCCTACAATGAGCAGTTCTTC. Its protein is CASSQDEDSSYNEQFF.

This chain connects TRBV28 to TRBJ2-7; the D is unclear. Germline CDR1 reads MDHEN; CDR2 reads SYDVKM. The CDR3 is 13 amino acids. The ends were cut back, 6 bases at V and 1 base at J, with 10 bases in the middle. The CDR3 sequence: CASRFLSSYEQYF. The CDR3 DNA reads as TGTGCCAGCAGATTTCTTTCTTCCTACGAGCAGTACTTC.

The CDR3 spells CASSYASGGWNYGYTF. DNA of the CDR3: TGTGCCAGCAGTTACGCATCAGGGGGCTGGAACTATGGCTACACCTTC. The chain links TRBV28 to TRBJ1-2; 8 bases match TRBD1. This CDR3 is built from 16 residues. Germline V lookup: CDR1 MDHEN, CDR2 SYDVKM. With V trimmed by 4 bases and J by 2 bases, 9 bases remained unmatched.

In its sample, this clone was seen once. The chain has TRBV4-2 and TRBJ2-3, with 8 bases fitting TRBD2. CDR3 length equals 17 residues. Unmatched junction bases numbered 11, after V lost 1 base and J lost 5 bases. The germline gives CDR1 LGHNA, CDR2 YNFKEQ. The CDR3 sequence: CASSQVALSGSKDTQYF. Written as DNA, the CDR3 is TGTGCCAGCAGCCAAGTCGCGCTCAGCGGGAGTAAAGATACGCAGTATTTT.

For this clone: Other DNA sequences within the sample encode an identical CDR3. The chain links TRBV9 to TRBJ2-1, with D unresolved. Germline lookup yields CDR1 SGDLS and CDR2 YYNGEE. The V end lost 0 bases, the J end lost 0 bases, and 7 bases lay between the germline ends. CDR3 length: 15 amino acids. This CDR3 reads CASSVDGDSYNEQFF. In DNA, the CDR3 is TGTGCCAGCAGCGTAGATGGGGACTCCTACAATGAGCAGTTCTTC.

V is TRBV6-6 and J is TRBJ2-3, with 7 positions matching TRBD2. With 5 bases clipped from V and 0 bases from J, the junction kept 5 bases outside the gene matches. Germline CDR1 reads MNHNY; CDR2 reads SVGAGI (reference sequence). This CDR3 comprises 15 residues. CDR3 sequence (DNA): TGTGCCAGCAGTGCCCTTAGCGGGAGCACAGATACGCAGTATTTT. It yields the protein CASSALSGSTDTQYF.

V and J are TRBV27 and TRBJ2-1; 8 bases line up with TRBD2. The CDR3 has 15 residues. The trim removed 6 bases at V and 3 bases at J, leaving 7 bases unmatched. Germline lookup yields CDR1 MNHEY and CDR2 SMNVEV (reference sequence). CDR3 in amino acids: CASSWRLANYNEQFF. For the CDR3, the DNA is TGTGCCAGCAGCTGGAGACTAGCGAACTACAATGAGCAGTTCTTC.

J is TRBJ1-5 and V is TRBV19; perhaps TRBD1 as D (6 bases). There are 14 residues in the CDR3. Per the germline V gene, CDR1 is LNHDA and CDR2 is SQIVND (reference sequence). The V and J ends lost 6 bases and 4 bases respectively, with 13 bases between them. CDR3 sequence: CASRSAGANQPQHF. In DNA, the CDR3 is TGTGCCAGTAGGAGCGCAGGGGCAAATCAGCCCCAGCATTTT. The full variable domain, its missing parts supplied by reference TRBV19 and TRBJ1-5, is DGGITQSPKYLFRKEGQNVTLSCEQNLNHDAMYWYRQDPGQGLRLIYYSQIVNDFQKGDIAEGYSVSREKKESFPLTVTSAQKNPTAFYLCASRSAGANQPQHFGDGTRLSIL.

This rearrangement joins TRBV19 to TRBJ1-2; D might be TRBD1 (5 bases). The germline V and J ends were trimmed by 5 bases and 2 bases, with 15 bases remaining between them. In germline, CDR1 is LNHDA, CDR2 SQIVND (reference sequence). CDR3 size: 15 residues. The CDR3 DNA reads as TGTGCCAGTAGTCCTCCCTCGACAGTCAACTATGGCTACACCTTC. Amino acids: CASSPPSTVNYGYTF.